This TCR beta chain was profiled in a study of CD8+CD57+ T cells in acquired aplastic anemia. Looking at the study overall: The sorted CD4+ and CD8+ cells yielded an average around 3.2 ug of DNA.

Genomic DNA provided the template from which TCR beta VDJ and CDR3 profiles were obtained. TCRdb fed the reads into MiXCR, producing one record per CDR3 protein. This table holds about 210,000 distinct CDR3 sequences, about 37% found once. This clonotype was counted ten times or more. This CDR3 region has 14 residues. The germline V gene encodes CDR1 DFQATT and CDR2 SNEGSKA (reference sequence). The V and J ends lost 6 bases and 5 bases, in that order; junction bases with no gene match: 12. V gene TRBV20-1 combines with J gene TRBJ2-5, with 7 positions matching TRBD1. The clonotype comes from a human donor in good health, serving as a control. The sequenced sample was sorted CD4+, CD8+, or CD8+CD57+ T cells (not recorded which) from PBMCs. CDR3 coding DNA: TGCAGTGCCACTACAAGGGGGCGCGGGGAGACCCAGTACTTC. Protein product: CSATTRGRGETQYF.